This T cell receptor (beta chain) was captured by sequencing in a study of CD8 T cells in ankylosing spondylitis. Study findings and constraints: CD8+ cells made up the disease-linked clones, which were relatively rare in peripheral blood. Disease-associated clones were reportedly significantly overrepresented in matched ankylosing spondylitis synovial fluid. A TCR beta motif of fewer than ten highly homologous variants seemed to mark ankylosing spondylitis blood.

Quantitative 5'-RACE was performed with molecular barcodes, and it yielded the TCR beta libraries. TCRdb re-analysed the 5' RACE reads in MiXCR, keeping a single row per CDR3 protein. The data show fewer than 350,000 distinct CDR3 sequences, around a tenth seen once. There are a few counts of this clonotype. The antigen is not known. V gave up 6 bases and J gave up 4 bases; unmatched junction bases: 13. The V gene's germline CDR1 is MGHDK and CDR2 SYGVNS. The CDR3 has 17 residues. The chain combines TRBV25-1 with TRBJ2-3; 10 bases line up with TRBD1. The TCR originated in a female donor with ankylosing spondylitis or in good health (not recorded which). Sample: blood, either unsorted or a sorted T cell fraction (not recorded which). The DNA for the CDR3 is TGTGCCAGCAGCGGACAACGGGACAGGGGATTCCCAGATACGCAGTATTTT. Translated, it gives CASSGQRDRGFPDTQYF.